This passage covers 27 T cell receptor beta chains from one sample sequenced in a study of T cell responses to AZD1222 COVID-19 vaccine (dated by TCRdb to the early 2020s). Libraries were built with the immunoSEQ multiplex PCR assay. The table was pulled from immuneACCESS by TCRdb, which kept in-frame rearrangements only. Such tables lose some clones; where checked, under half of the loss comes from unresolved V genes, and the rest has no known cause. The sample records tens of thousands of clones, approximately 83% of which are singletons. The ten top clones hold approximately 19% of the sample. This sample's time point label indicates: baseline before first vaccination. This material consisted of peripheral blood, taken on day 0 of AZD1222 vaccination. These receptors all stem from an adult in good health.

The rearrangement joins TRBV2 to TRBJ2-7; weak D call: TRBD2 (5 bases). The CDR3 contains 15 residues. Germline V gene sequence: CDR1 SNHLY, CDR2 FYNNEI. The ends were cut back, 3 bases at V and 0 bases at J, with 12 bases in the middle. CDR3 loop: CASSEELGNSYEQYF. The DNA of the CDR3 is TGTGCCAGCAGTGAGGAACTAGGGAACTCCTACGAGCAGTACTTC. Complete variable domain (other parts from reference TRBV2 and TRBJ2-7): EPEVTQTPSHQVTQMGQEVILRCVPISNHLYFYWYRQILGQKVEFLVSFYNNEISEKSEIFDDQFSVERPDGSNFTLKIRSTKLEDSAMYFCASSEELGNSYEQYFGPGTRLTVT.

The chain joins TRBV10-2 to TRBJ2-7; 8 positions agree with TRBD1. V trimming: 8 bases; J trimming: 7 bases; junction bases outside the gene matches: 16. The CDR3 loop spans 15 amino acids. The V gene's germline CDR1 is WSHSY and CDR2 SAAADI. CDR3 coding DNA: TGCGCCAGCTCCCCGGTAGGGCAGGGGGCCGAGGAGCAGTACTTC. Protein: CASSPVGQGAEEQYF.

The genes are TRBV19 and TRBJ1-1; D unclear. Germline V gene data show CDR1 as LNHDA and CDR2 as SQIVND (reference sequence). Trimming pared 5 bases from V and 0 bases from J, leaving 7 bases between. The CDR3 consists of 13 residues. In nucleotides, the CDR3 is TGTGCCAGTAGTGTTCAAATGAACACTGAAGCTTTCTTT. This translates into CASSVQMNTEAFF. The full variable domain, rest sourced from reference TRBV19 and TRBJ1-1, is DGGITQSPKYLFRKEGQNVTLSCEQNLNHDAMYWYRQDPGQGLRLIYYSQIVNDFQKGDIAEGYSVSREKKESFPLTVTSAQKNPTAFYLCASSVQMNTEAFFGQGTRLTVV.

For this clone: At one boundary the junction diverges from the germline segment, which might be a read error. The chain employs TRBV7-7 and TRBJ1-4; 10 bases are a match to TRBD1. Germline CDR1 SSHAT, CDR2 FNYEAQ (reference sequence). CDR3 size: 14 residues. The CDR3 here is CASSLGQGVEKLFF. The CDR3 coding sequence is TGTGCTAGCAGCCTCGGACAGGGGGTGGAAAAACTGTTTTTT.

The V call is TRBV11-2, the J call TRBJ2-7, with D tentatively TRBD1 (5 bases). Trimming took off 8 bases at V and 5 bases at J, with 19 bases between the two ends. The length of the CDR3 is 14 residues. Looked up from germline, CDR1 is SGHAT and CDR2 is FQNNGV. The CDR3 here is CASRQHYLTHEQYF. DNA of the CDR3: TGTGCCAGCCGACAGCATTATCTAACCCACGAGCAGTACTTC.

This rearrangement joins TRBV19 to TRBJ1-5, with 8 nucleotides matching TRBD1. V lost 8 bases and J lost 7; bases outside the gene matches: 7. Germline values: CDR1 LNHDA, CDR2 SQIVND (reference sequence). The CDR3 runs to 13 residues. Written as DNA, the CDR3 is TGTGCCAGTCAGGACAGGGAGGACCAGCCCCAGCATTTT. This gives the protein CASQDREDQPQHF.

The V gene is TRBV6-5, the J gene TRBJ2-5, with D uncertain. V gave up 6 bases and J gave up 5 bases, with 10 bases separating them. The CDR3 has 12 amino acids. Germline V gene lookup returns CDR1 MNHEY and CDR2 SVGAGI. The CDR3 sequence: CASSRGRETQYF. CDR3 DNA: TGTGCCAGCAGCCGCGGACGGGAGACCCAGTACTTC.

This chain joins TRBV6-5 and TRBJ2-1; 8 bases are shared with TRBD1. The CDR3 runs to 13 residues. CDR1 is MNHEY and CDR2 is SVGAGI in the germline V gene. With 6 bases clipped from V and 6 bases from J, the junction kept 4 bases outside the gene matches. The CDR3 loop reads CASRPTGGNEQFF. CDR3 bases: TGTGCCAGCAGACCCACAGGGGGCAATGAGCAGTTCTTC.

This chain joins TRBV5-1 and TRBJ2-7, with D unclear. This CDR3 is built from 17 residues. V was shortened by 2 bases and J by 0 bases, with 18 bases between the two germline ends. CDR1 SGHRS and CDR2 YFSETQ come from the germline V gene. CDR3 sequence: CASSFSLWGSSSYEQYF. Written as DNA, the CDR3 is TGCGCCAGCAGCTTCTCTCTTTGGGGTTCCTCCTCCTACGAGCAGTACTTC.

J is TRBJ2-5 and V is TRBV30; D remains ambiguous. V was cut by 1 base and J by 2 bases, with 8 bases left in between. Germline-derived CDR1 and CDR2 are GTSNPN and SVGIG (reference sequence). CDR3 length: 13 residues. This CDR3 reads CAWSGSTQETQYF. For the CDR3, the DNA is TGTGCCTGGAGTGGGTCTACTCAAGAGACCCAGTACTTC. Using reference TRBV30 and TRBJ2-5 for the parts outside the CDR3, the full variable domain is SQTIHQWPATLVQPVGSPLSLECTVEGTSNPNLYWYRQAAGRGLQLLFYSVGIGQISSEVPQNLSASRPQDRQFILSSKKLLLSDSGFYLCAWSGSTQETQYFGPGTRLLVL.

The chain recombines TRBV28 with TRBJ2-7; TRBD1 is a possible D gene (6 bases). Germline V gives CDR1 MDHEN, CDR2 SYDVKM. V was clipped by 5 bases and J by 1 base, with 15 bases between them. The CDR3 is 15 residues long. The CDR3 here is CASSAGTYSSYEQYF. CDR3 DNA sequence: TGTGCCAGCAGTGCCGGGACATATTCTTCCTACGAGCAGTACTTC.

V gene TRBV27 combines with J gene TRBJ1-5, with 10 nucleotides matching TRBD1. This CDR3 has 12 residues. Germline lookup yields CDR1 MNHEY and CDR2 SMNVEV (reference sequence). V lost 8 bases, J lost 6 bases, and 1 base stayed unmatched. This CDR3 is CASGQGVQPQHF. CDR3 DNA sequence: TGTGCCAGCGGACAGGGGGTTCAGCCCCAGCATTTT.

In its sample, this clone was seen a few times. The rearrangement joins TRBV5-6 to TRBJ1-1, with a tentative D call TRBD1 (5 bases). V dropped 6 bases and J dropped 7 bases, with 16 bases sitting between them. Per germline, CDR1 SGHDT and CDR2 YYEEEE. The CDR3 contains 13 residues. The DNA for the CDR3 is TGTGCCAGCACTATTGACGGGGGATATGAAGCTTTCTTT. Protein: CASTIDGGYEAFF.

The CDR3 bases are TGTGCCAGCAGCTTAGAGTCGGGGGGCTGGGATGAGCAGTTCTTC. It specifies CASSLESGGWDEQFF. J is TRBJ2-1 and V is TRBV7-2; TRBD2 might be the D (7 bases). The V gene lost 1 base and the J gene lost 8 bases, with 15 bases spanning the gap. The CDR3 loop spans 15 amino acids. Germline CDR1 SGHTA, CDR2 FQGNSA.

This chain uses TRBV13 with TRBJ2-3; TRBD1 agrees at 10 bases. The V gene end was trimmed by 5 bases and the J gene end by 2 bases; junction bases not matched to a gene: 13. Germline V lookup: CDR1 PRHDT, CDR2 FYEKMQ (reference sequence). CDR3 size: 18 residues. This CDR3 reads CASSLLPPGQGTTDTQYF. CDR3 bases: TGTGCCAGCAGCCTCCTACCGCCGGGACAGGGGACCACAGATACGCAGTATTTT.

This clone came up once. The V gene is TRBV27, the J gene TRBJ2-3, with TRBD1 identical over 8 bases. V lost 10 bases and J lost 4; bases outside the gene matches: 13. Germline V gives CDR1 MNHEY, CDR2 SMNVEV (reference sequence). The CDR3 contains 15 residues. The CDR3 coding sequence is TGTGCCACCAACTTGAATGGACAGGGCGCAGATACGCAGTATTTT. Translation gives CATNLNGQGADTQYF.

The chain links TRBV10-3 to TRBJ2-5; maybe TRBD2 (7 bases). V lost 8 bases and J lost 1, with 14 bases in between. This CDR3 contains 14 residues. Germline CDR1 is ENHRY and CDR2 is SYGVKD. The CDR3, as DNA: TGTGCCATCGGCATCGGGGGGCCCCAAGAGACCCAGTACTTC. Translating it yields CAIGIGGPQETQYF.

V usage is TRBV28 and J usage is TRBJ2-7; the D gene is possibly TRBD1 (5 bases). Germline-derived CDR1 and CDR2 are MDHEN and SYDVKM. The ends were cut back, 3 bases at V and 3 bases at J, with 6 bases in the middle. The CDR3 length is 12 residues. The DNA of the CDR3 is TGTGCCAGCAGTTTTAGGGGCTACGAGCAGTACTTC. This codes for CASSFRGYEQYF.

The chain links TRBV3-1 (or the pseudogene TRBV3-2) to TRBJ1-4, with D unresolved. The CDR3 contains 12 residues. Deletions cut 1 base from V and 7 bases from J, with 4 bases between. CDR1 is LGHDT, CDR2 YNNKEL, per germline (reference sequence). DNA of the CDR3: TGTGCCAGCAGCCAAGGCAGTGAAAAACTGTTTTTT. The encoded protein is CASSQGSEKLFF.

V and J are TRBV7-8 and TRBJ2-4; 9 nucleotides match TRBD1. CDR1 is SGHVS, CDR2 FQNEAQ, per germline. The V segment lost 2 bases and the J segment 0 bases; nucleotides outside the gene matches: 8. The CDR3 is 18 residues long. Here the CDR3 DNA reads TGTGCCAGCAGCTTAACAGAGGGACAGGGTTTAGCCAAAAACATTCAGTACTTC. This codes for CASSLTEGQGLAKNIQYF. The complete variable domain, with remaining parts taken from reference TRBV7-8 and TRBJ2-4, reads GAGVSQSPRYKVAKRGQDVALRCDPISGHVSLFWYQQALGQGPEFLTYFQNEAQLDKSGLPSDRFFAERPEGSVSTLKIQRTQQEDSAVYLCASSLTEGQGLAKNIQYFGAGTRLSVL.

The genes are TRBV5-1 and TRBJ1-1; D is possibly TRBD1 (6 bases). The germline gives CDR1 SGHRS, CDR2 YFSETQ. The CDR3 consists of 15 residues. V was cut by 4 bases and J by 3 bases, with 16 bases left in between. The CDR3 reads CASSASGDGDTEAFF. DNA of the CDR3: TGCGCCAGCAGCGCCTCAGGGGATGGGGACACTGAAGCTTTCTTT.

This clone was counted a few times. The chain carries TRBV7-9 and TRBJ2-7; the D is unclear. CDR1 SEHNR and CDR2 FQNEAQ come from the germline V gene (reference sequence). The CDR3 length is 14 residues. V was clipped by 5 bases and J by 0 bases, with 11 bases between them. CDR3 DNA: TGTGCCAGCAGCCCGGCACTTTCCTCCTACGAGCAGTACTTC. Amino acid sequence: CASSPALSSYEQYF.

The chain carries TRBV5-1 and TRBJ1-4, with TRBD1 identical over 7 bases. Germline V lookup: CDR1 SGHRS, CDR2 YFSETQ. V shed 3 bases, J shed 11 bases, and the junction held 7 bases outside the gene matches. This CDR3 has 13 residues. The CDR3 nucleotides read TGCGCCAGCAGCTCACTATTGGACAGGAAACTGTTTTTT. Translating gives CASSSLLDRKLFF.

This chain uses TRBV6-5 with TRBJ1-6, with TRBD1 identical over 8 bases. V trimming: 10 bases; J trimming: 10 bases; junction bases outside the gene matches: 9. Germline CDR1 MNHEY, CDR2 SVGAGI. This CDR3 is 13 amino acids long. The CDR3 DNA sequence: TGTGCCATCGGGTCAGGGGGCGAATCACCCCTCCACTTT. It is translated as CAIGSGGESPLHF.

CDR3 sequence reads: CSVAYSAYGEQYF. The CDR3 nucleotides read TGCAGCGTTGCCTACTCTGCATATGGCGAGCAGTACTTC. The chain links TRBV29-1 to TRBJ2-7; D is undetermined. This CDR3 has 13 residues. Germline CDR1 SQVTM, CDR2 ANQGSEA. V lost 4 bases to trimming and J lost 6 bases, with 16 bases between them.

This clone was observed a single time. The CDR3 sequence is CAWGSLNGNTIYF. For the CDR3, the DNA is TGTGCCTGGGGGTCCTTGAATGGAAACACCATATATTTT. This chain uses TRBV30 with TRBJ1-3; D remains ambiguous. The germline V and J ends were trimmed by 5 bases and 3 bases, with 11 bases remaining between them. The germline V gene has CDR1 GTSNPN and CDR2 SVGIG (reference sequence). There are 13 residues in the CDR3.

The chain employs TRBV7-9 and TRBJ1-1, with D perhaps TRBD1 (5 bases). V was pared by 7 bases and J by 3 bases, with 12 bases between. The CDR3 runs to 13 residues. Germline CDR1 SEHNR, CDR2 FQNEAQ (reference sequence). The CDR3 region has the DNA TGTGCCAGCACCCCCCAAGGGGACACTGAAGCTTTCTTT. Amino acids: CASTPQGDTEAFF. The complete variable domain, with remaining parts taken from reference TRBV7-9 and TRBJ1-1, reads DTGVSQNPRHKITKRGQNVTFRCDPISEHNRLYWYRQTLGQGPEFLTYFQNEAQLEKSRLLSDRFSAERPKGSFSTLEIQRTEQGDSAMYLCASTPQGDTEAFFGQGTRLTVV.